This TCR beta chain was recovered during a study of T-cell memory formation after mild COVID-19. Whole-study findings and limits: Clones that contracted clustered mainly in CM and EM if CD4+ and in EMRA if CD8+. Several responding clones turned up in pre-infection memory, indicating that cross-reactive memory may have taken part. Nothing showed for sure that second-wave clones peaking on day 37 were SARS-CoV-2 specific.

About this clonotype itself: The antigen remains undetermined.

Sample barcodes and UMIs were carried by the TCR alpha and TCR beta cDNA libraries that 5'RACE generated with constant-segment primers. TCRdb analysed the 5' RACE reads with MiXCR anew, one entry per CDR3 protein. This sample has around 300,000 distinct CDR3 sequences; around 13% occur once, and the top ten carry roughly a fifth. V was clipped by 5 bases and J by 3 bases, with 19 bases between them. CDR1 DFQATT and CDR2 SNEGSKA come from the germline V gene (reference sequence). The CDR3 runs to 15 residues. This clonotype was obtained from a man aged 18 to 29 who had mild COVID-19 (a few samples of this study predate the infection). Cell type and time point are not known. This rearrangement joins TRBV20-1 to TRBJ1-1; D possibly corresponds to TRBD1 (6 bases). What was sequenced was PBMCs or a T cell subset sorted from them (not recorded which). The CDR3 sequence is CSAWRPGAPHTEAFF. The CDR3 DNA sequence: TGCAGTGCTTGGCGGCCAGGGGCCCCCCACACTGAAGCTTTCTTT.